This TCR beta chain was obtained from a study of human T cells and chemical hapten exposure. Across the study: Mostly female patients had alopecia areata, totalis or universalis.

MiXCR, run by TCRdb on the RACE reads, gives a single entry per CDR3 protein. The sample carries around 67,000 distinct CDR3 sequences, approximately 9% recorded once. The germline gives CDR1 WSHSY, CDR2 SAAADI. This CDR3 spans 17 amino acids. Trimming at V came to 6 bases and at J to 6 bases, leaving 16 bases not matched to a gene. This clonotype was seen many times. Documented time point: patch test 2, 6 weeks after DPC sensitization. The treatment denotes: therapeutic diphenylcyclopropenone sensitization with weekly scalp DPC. The sequenced sample was whole blood, obtained in connection with sensitization to the hapten diphenylcyclopropenone (DPC). The genes are TRBV10-2 and TRBJ1-5, with 8 nucleotides matching TRBD1. The source of this sequence is a woman in her forties or fifties with alopecia areata. Some clones in this sample may be carry-over from other donors' samples. The CDR3 sequence: CASSRTGTGGLRQPQHF. The CDR3 nucleotides read TGCGCCAGCAGCAGAACCGGGACAGGAGGGCTTCGTCAGCCCCAGCATTTT.